These 3 T cell receptor delta chains were sequenced from one sample in a study of γδ T cells in repeated Plasmodium falciparum infection (dated by TCRdb to 2020 to 2022). Vgamma9/Vdelta2+ and Vdelta2-negative gammadelta T cell populations were flow-sorted from peripheral blood mononuclear cells for bulk TCR repertoire analysis. Libraries were prepared through multiplex PCR. Instrument on record: Illumina MiSeq. TCRdb reprocessed the public reads with the caller CATT; rows with the same DNA were merged afterwards. The sample table records about 57,000 delta-chain clones; around 1.8% of these occur just once. In total, the top ten clones hold 15% of the sample. The sequenced sample consisted of gamma-delta T cells from blood. Receptor source: a pool of human donors (malaria-infected and uninfected, not separated).

This clone was seen more than once but under ten times. An end of the junction does not agree with germline; a read error may underlie this. Within the sample, other DNA sequences also encode this same CDR3. The chain uses TRDV1 and TRDJ1, with TRDD3 matching 10 bases. The germline gives CDR1 TSWWSYY, CDR2 QGS. The CDR3 runs to 24 residues. CDR3 in DNA: TGCGCTCTTGGGGAAAGAGTATGGCCTACCGGGGGATACGCCAGGGAAGGGAGGACCGATAAGCTCATCTTT. As protein: CALGERVWPTGGYAREGRTDKLIF.

Comment on this clone: TCRdb attributes to this sequence the protein of a much larger clone, which differs from the DNA translation at residue 15; a read error is likely, and the protein displayed is translated from the DNA. The rearrangement joins TRDV1 to TRDJ1; 8 nucleotides line up with TRDD3. Matching the DNA to germline supplied the J gene, which TCRdb does not give. Germline CDR1 and CDR2: TSWWSYY and QGS. CDR3 length equals 23 residues. Trimming took 0 bases from V and 2 from J; bases not matched to a gene: 26. The CDR3 bases are TGTGCTCTTGGGGAACTAACCCATCCTCGTACTGGGGGTCAACCTGCCGGGACCGATAAACTCATCTTT. The encoded protein is CALGELTHPRTGGQPAGTDKLIF.

Points on this clone: TCRdb's entry gives the protein of a much larger clone, which mismatches this DNA's translation at residues 17 and 19, likely from a read error; the protein reported here is translated from the DNA. For the CDR3, the DNA is TGTGCCCCCTCGGTATTCCGCGCCAGCCAGCGTACTGGGGGATACCCCCCCTCCTGTGACACCCGACAGATGTTTTTC. Translated, it gives CAPSVFRASQRTGGYPPSCDTRQMFF. The chain carries TRDV3 and TRDJ3; 12 bases line up with TRDD3. This CDR3 spans 26 amino acids. Germline-derived CDR1 and CDR2 are TVYSNPD and GDNSRS (reference sequence).